This T cell receptor beta chain was sequenced for a study of CD8+CD57+ T cells in acquired aplastic anemia. The V gene end was trimmed by 2 bases and the J gene end by 2 bases; junction bases not matched to a gene: 2. The CDR3 is made up of 15 amino acids. Looked up from germline, CDR1 is SGHAT and CDR2 is FQNNGV. According to the study, genomic DNA was the template for TCR beta VDJ and CDR3 profiling. From the reads, TCRdb called clonotypes with MiXCR, one entry per CDR3 protein. The sample includes about 81,000 distinct CDR3 sequences, around 42% of them seen just once. This TCR was recovered from a human donor in good health, serving as a control. Sequencing input: sorted CD4+, CD8+, or CD8+CD57+ T cells (not recorded which) from PBMCs. V and J are TRBV11-2 and TRBJ2-3, with 9 bases identical to TRBD1. CDR3 amino acids: CASSLWDRVTDTQYF. DNA for the CDR3: TGTGCCAGCAGCTTATGGGACAGGGTCACAGATACGCAGTATTTT.